One T cell receptor beta chain is described in this entry. The data are from a study of blood T cell repertoires in COVID-19. Study-level information: In each case, the material was cDNA or gDNA derived from T cells, B-cell-depleted T cells, or PBMCs.

CDR1 and CDR2 (germline): KGHSH, LQKENI. Trimming cost V 5 bases and J 9 bases, with 11 bases left between them. This CDR3 contains 12 residues. The table came from immunoSEQ multiplex PCR; TCRdb's copy has only in-frame clones and leaves some out. Of about 220,000 clones in the sample, 84% were seen once. Source material: PBMCs or T cells enriched from blood (not recorded which). The J gene is TRBJ2-1, the V gene TRBV18; TRBD2 might be the D (5 bases). This TCR was sampled from a woman in her thirties or forties who had recovered from COVID-19. CDR3 residues: CASSNQRPEQFF. CDR3 DNA: TGTGCCAGCTCAAACCAGCGGCCTGAGCAGTTCTTC.